The clone carrying this T cell receptor (beta chain) occurred once. This entry belongs to a study of T cell changes during pregnancy in multiple sclerosis. The V gene's germline CDR1 is LNHDA and CDR2 SQIVND (reference sequence). The CDR3 sequence is 14 residues long. V was clipped by 5 bases and J by 2 bases, with 11 bases between them. The method was immunoSEQ multiplex PCR; TCRdb's version includes in-frame clones alone and lacks a portion of them. Of roughly 77,000 clones listed, just under 95% are singletons. The receptor comes from a female donor with multiple sclerosis, enrolled in a pregnancy study. The source was peripheral blood, collected in the second trimester of pregnancy. This chain uses TRBV19 with TRBJ2-3; tentative D call: TRBD2 (5 bases). CDR3 residues: CASSPSGYTDTQYF. DNA for the CDR3: TGTGCCAGTAGTCCCAGCGGATACACAGATACGCAGTATTTT.